This T cell receptor beta chain appears in the sequencing data of a study of response to subunit inactivated influenza vaccine. The germline V gene has CDR1 SNHLY and CDR2 FYNNEI. The CDR3 extends over 15 amino acids. The J segment lost 4 bases and the V segment lost 10 bases, leaving 13 bases of the junction unmatched. Only a few counts were recorded for this clonotype. Antigen unknown. Study-level points and caveats: Few additional T cells are recruited per seasonal influenza vaccination, authors suggested.

From the RT-PCR reads, TCRdb called clonotypes with MiXCR, one entry per CDR3 protein. The sample includes approximately 700,000 distinct CDR3 sequences, roughly 14% of them seen just once. The sequences come from PBMCs from blood, collected 14 to 15 days before vaccination. This rearrangement joins TRBV2 to TRBJ2-1; the match to TRBD1 covers 7 bases. The sequence was collected from a middle-aged man who received an inactivated influenza vaccine. CDR3 sequence (DNA): TGTGCCACCCCGAAAGGGGGCCTTATATACAATGAGCAGTTCTTC. Protein: CATPKGGLIYNEQFF.